A single TCR beta chain is shown here with its context. The sample originates from a study of blood T cell repertoires in COVID-19. About the study: Italy, Spain and the United States were the sources of the convalescent and acute COVID-19 samples.

Authors' methods: Estimation of nucleated cell counts relied on the amplification of reference gene primers. Only in-frame clones appear in the TCRdb table, and some are missing; sequencing was by immunoSEQ multiplex PCR. V and J calls and clone size come straight from that table; D and trimming were deduced from the DNA. The sample has about 52,000 clones; approximately 80% are singletons. The germline V gene encodes CDR1 KGHDR and CDR2 SFDVKD. The CDR3 has 18 residues. The ends lost 3 bases at V and 2 bases at J; junction bases unmatched: 7. The sequenced material came from peripheral blood. The chain employs TRBV24-1 and TRBJ1-5; 12 bases match TRBD1. This TCR was recovered from a man at least 80 years old with COVID-19, enrolled during active disease. CDR3 nucleotide sequence: TGTGCCACCAGTGATGTACCCGGGACAGGGGGCCGCAATCAGCCCCAGCATTTT. Translated, it gives CATSDVPGTGGRNQPQHF.